This T cell receptor beta chain appears in the sequencing data of a study of identical twins (dated by TCRdb to 2015 to 2016). For the study in its entirety: To test whether fetal clonotypes persist, the study used deep sequencing on TCR alpha and beta repertoires from monozygotic twins, unrelated adults of various ages, and cord blood. To rule out contamination, the twin experiments were replicated at different times with different library preparation protocols. The investigation overall reported the following: Conclusions relied on cross-sectional statistical analysis, since the same donors could not be followed over many years. Compared with coincidental sharing between unrelated individuals, out-of-frame TCR alpha sequences shared between twins had an excess of sequences with low generation probability. In monozygotic twins, out-of-frame TCR alpha sharing was systematically underestimated by recombination models, although the models agreed with sharing between unrelated individuals. Abundant cord blood beta clonotypes had fewer insertions, young adult naive repertoires showed a similar but weaker trend, and memory repertoires showed no such trend. Zero-insertion analyses could be partly confounded by invariant T cells such as MAIT and iNKT, though diverse VJ usage argued against such confounding for most clonotypes. Excess twin sharing in beta out-of-frame sequences was weaker because fewer shared sequences lowered the signal-to-noise ratio.

This clonotype was seen only a few times. It has no known antigen specificity. Qualities for individual bases were not recorded, and no much larger clone is one base off. Every donor in the study was a healthy Caucasian. Library preparation employed 5' RACE. TCRdb records Illumina HiSeq 2000 as the sequencer. Template switching introduced a universal primer binding site; the final cDNA contained a unique molecular identifier, enabling accurate counting of TCR cDNA molecules. First-strand cDNA for TCR alpha and beta chains was synthesized from specific primers in the conserved constant-segment region. Each cDNA library was double barcoded, with a SMART-Mk sample barcode plus Illumina barcodes, to control for contamination. TruSeq adapter sequences, together with Illumina sample barcodes, were added in two successive PCR steps. Sequencing of the TCR alpha and beta cDNA libraries was done on the Illumina HiSeq platform using custom primers. The authors' pipeline ran thus. Raw reads were processed with MiGEC to extract unique molecular identifiers, and MiXCR was used to determine CDR3 positions. For each individual, recombination models were inferred using an EM algorithm with the repgenHMM and IGoR tools. The tcR package in R was used for shared clonotype analysis, with sharing normalized by the product of cloneset sizes. To study raw recombination free of thymic and clonal selection effects, out-of-frame nonproductive sequences were analyzed. TCRdb cleaned the public reads at Q25 with fastp, built clones with MiXCR and kept in-frame beta chains. Each CDR3 protein gets just one entry, which takes the most common genes and DNA from the rows behind it. The V and J calls, along with clone size, are taken from TCRdb and not from the paper's own processing. This sample is represented by roughly 1.6 million distinct CDR3 sequences; 25% to 35% of them were singletons. The ten top clones hold under 0.35% of the sample.

The receptor was derived from a newborn girl in good health. The source material was cord blood.

The CDR3 protein: CASSDLGWNEQYF. The nucleotide sequence is given as TGTGCCAGCAGTGATTTAGGGTGGAACGAGCAGTACTTC. The rearranged chain carries TRBV2 and TRBJ2-7; the D gene cannot be named for sure. CDR1 SNHLY and CDR2 FYNNEI were looked up in the germline V gene. Including the terminal cysteine and phenylalanine, the CDR3 comprises 13 residues. Of the read, only the CDR3 DNA is kept; its 39 bases are in frame from base 1. V is reduced by 3 bases and J by 5 bases, leaving a spacing of 11 bases between them.